The present TCR beta chain was sequenced within a study of cytomegalovirus exposure and HLA in healthy donors. Whole-study context: Unique TCRs from HLA-typed donors, some 85 million of them, were held in an early data release. Whole-study results and caveats: A list of more than 150 TCR beta chains associated with cytomegalovirus was given. Later on, a genetic analysis was performed. It linked a missense variant in DCLRE1C with V- and J-gene trimming of TCR beta.

Amplification used 60 Vbeta primers and 13 Jbeta primers. This table comes from immunoSEQ multiplex PCR, and its TCRdb copy is limited to in-frame clones, with some not included. The sample yields fewer than 200,000 clones, 75% to 80% seen once. Looked up from germline, CDR1 is LNHDA and CDR2 is SQIVND (reference sequence). V was clipped by 7 bases and J by 11 bases, with 23 bases between them. This CDR3 spans 14 amino acids. Healthy people donating bone marrow made up the donors. This clone was recorded a few times. The target antigen is unknown. Source material: PBMCs. J is TRBJ1-1 and V is TRBV19, with a tentative D call TRBD1 (5 bases). This sequence originates from a man aged 35 to 55 in good health and CMV-seropositive. CDR3 region: CASTARTSTRWAFF. CDR3 DNA: TGTGCCAGTACCGCGAGGACATCGACTAGGTGGGCTTTCTTT.